The clone carrying this T cell receptor beta chain occurred a few times. The CDR3 runs to 11 residues. V trimming: 4 bases; J trimming: 14 bases; junction bases outside the gene matches: 2. The data were obtained in a study of blood T cell repertoires in COVID-19. Overall study: From the United States, Italy and Spain came samples of acute and convalescent COVID-19. The analysed material was cDNA or gDNA that came from T cells, B-cell-depleted T cells, or PBMCs.

Authors' data handling: Reference gene primer amplification yielded estimated nucleated cell counts. TCRdb's table, derived via immunoSEQ multiplex PCR, lists solely in-frame clones and lacks some. The V and J calls and clone size were taken over from that table, and D and trimming were inferred from the DNA. The sample has some 270,000 clones, around 86% seen once. The Seattle site enrolled patients during active infection and followed them longitudinally. The sample comprised peripheral blood. This TCR was recovered from a woman at least 80 years old with COVID-19, enrolled during active disease. This sequence joins TRBV12-3 or TRBV12-4 and TRBJ2-1; 10 bases fit TRBD2. CDR3 in amino acids: CASSSGLAEFF. The CDR3, as DNA: TGTGCCAGCAGTTCCGGACTAGCGGAGTTCTTC.